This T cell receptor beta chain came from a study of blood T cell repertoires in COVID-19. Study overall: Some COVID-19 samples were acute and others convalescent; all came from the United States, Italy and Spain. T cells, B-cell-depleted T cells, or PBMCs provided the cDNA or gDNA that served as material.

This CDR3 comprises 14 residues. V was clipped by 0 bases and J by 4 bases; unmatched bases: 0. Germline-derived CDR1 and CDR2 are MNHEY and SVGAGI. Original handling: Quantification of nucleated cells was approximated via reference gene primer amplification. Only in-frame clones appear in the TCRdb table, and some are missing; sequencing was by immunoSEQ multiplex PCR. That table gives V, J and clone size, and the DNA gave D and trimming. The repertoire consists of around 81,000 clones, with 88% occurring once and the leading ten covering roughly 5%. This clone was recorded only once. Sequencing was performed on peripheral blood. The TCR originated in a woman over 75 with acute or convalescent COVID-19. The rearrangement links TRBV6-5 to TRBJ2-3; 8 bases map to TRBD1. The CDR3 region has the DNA TGTGCCAGCAGTTACTCGGGACAGGCAGATACGCAGTATTTT. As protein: CASSYSGQADTQYF.